The text below deals with one T cell receptor (beta chain). The data derive from a study of blood T cell repertoires in COVID-19. Clones were sequenced by immunoSEQ multiplex PCR, and TCRdb holds only the in-frame ones, with some missing. The sample carries some 150,000 clones, roughly 80% recorded once. The CDR3 consists of 14 residues. The J segment lost 5 bases and the V segment lost 2 bases, leaving 3 bases of the junction unmatched. Germline V gene lookup returns CDR1 SGHKS and CDR2 YYEKEE (reference sequence). Participants had their cohort set by participant-reported clinical history. The sample taken for sequencing was PBMCs or T cells enriched from blood (not recorded which). V usage is TRBV5-5 and J usage is TRBJ1-5, with 8 positions matching TRBD1. The TCR originated in a woman in her 50s who had recovered from COVID-19. The CDR3 sequence: CASSFDRGDQPQHF. DNA for the CDR3: TGTGCCAGCAGCTTCGACAGGGGAGATCAGCCCCAGCATTTT.